The 21 T cell receptor beta chains presented below share a single source sample, sequenced in a study of T cells after yellow fever vaccination. MiXCR, applied by TCRdb to the 5' RACE reads, yields one record per CDR3 protein. The profile covers roughly 300,000 distinct CDR3 sequences, with about 7.8% appearing a single time and approximately 15% taken by the ten largest. The input for sequencing was PBMCs, taken around 45 days after the first yellow fever vaccination. Receptor source: a young man who received the YFV17D yellow fever vaccine.

This clonotype was observed a handful of times. This chain links TRBV9 with TRBJ2-3; D is perhaps TRBD1 (6 bases). The CDR3 sequence is 15 residues long. Germline V lookup: CDR1 SGDLS, CDR2 YYNGEE. Deletions cut 1 base from V and 4 bases from J, with 13 bases between. The DNA for the CDR3 is TGTGCCAGCAGCGTAAACACAGGGAGTCCAGATACGCAGTATTTT. Amino acid sequence: CASSVNTGSPDTQYF.

Many counts were recorded for this clonotype. The rearrangement uses TRBV5-1 and TRBJ1-1; no clear D gene. Germline loops: CDR1 SGHRS, CDR2 YFSETQ. The CDR3 spans 13 residues. V was shortened by 4 bases and J by 4 bases, with 11 bases between the two germline ends. This CDR3 reads CASSVNPGTEAFF. CDR3 bases: TGCGCCAGCAGCGTTAACCCTGGCACTGAAGCTTTCTTT.

The chain joins TRBV5-1 to TRBJ1-2; tentative D call: TRBD1 (6 bases). The CDR3 is made up of 14 amino acids. CDR1 and CDR2 (germline): SGHRS, YFSETQ. The germline V and J ends were trimmed by 6 bases and 2 bases, with 14 bases remaining between them. CDR3 DNA: TGCGCCAGCACCCGCGGCCAGGGGAACTATGGCTACACCTTC. This gives the protein CASTRGQGNYGYTF.

This clonotype occurred many times. V and J are TRBV6-1 and TRBJ1-5, with 10 positions matching TRBD1. CDR1 is MNHNS and CDR2 is SASEGT in the germline V gene. The CDR3 spans 14 residues. With V trimmed by 8 bases and J by 7 bases, 8 bases remained unmatched. The CDR3 DNA reads as TGTGCCAGCCATGGGACAGGGGAAGGGCAGCCCCAGCATTTT. Protein product: CASHGTGEGQPQHF.

There are a few counts of this clonotype. The V call is TRBV6-8, the J call TRBJ1-2, with 8 bases fitting TRBD1. Trimming removed 7 bases from V and 8 bases from J; junction bases left unmatched: 9. Germline CDR1 MNHGY, CDR2 SAAAGT. The length of the CDR3 is 13 residues. As DNA, the CDR3 is TGTGCCAGCAAGCGACAGGGGCTGGTGGGCTACACCTTC. Translating gives CASKRQGLVGYTF.

The chain couples TRBV5-1 to TRBJ2-1, with 8 bases matching TRBD2. Germline loops: CDR1 SGHRS, CDR2 YFSETQ. The trim removed 2 bases at V and 10 bases at J, leaving 8 bases unmatched. The length of the CDR3 is 14 residues. The chain's CDR3 is CASSLRGGPSEQFF. DNA of the CDR3: TGCGCCAGCAGCTTACGGGGGGGCCCTTCCGAGCAGTTCTTC. Filled out from reference TRBV5-1 and TRBJ2-1, the complete variable domain reads KAGVTQTPRYLIKTRGQQVTLSCSPISGHRSVSWYQQTPGQGLQFLFEYFSETQRNKGNFPGRFSGRQFSNSRSEMNVSTLELGDSALYLCASSLRGGPSEQFFGPGTRLTVL.

The table lists this clonotype with a few counts. V is TRBV27 and J is TRBJ2-7; D is uncertain. This CDR3 spans 14 amino acids. Germline V gives CDR1 MNHEY, CDR2 SMNVEV (reference sequence). V gave up 1 base and J gave up 0 bases, with 7 bases separating them. Here the CDR3 DNA reads TGTGCCAGCAGTTTATGGGGAAGCTCCTACGAGCAGTACTTC. As protein: CASSLWGSSYEQYF.

This clonotype has just a few counts. This chain uses TRBV2 with TRBJ1-2; D uncertain. Trimming left V 6 bases short and J 4 bases short, with 15 bases between. The CDR3 length is 14 residues. Germline lookup yields CDR1 SNHLY and CDR2 FYNNEI. The DNA of the CDR3 is TGTGCCAGCAGGGTCCAAACAGTACTCTATGGCTACACCTTC. It codes for CASRVQTVLYGYTF. The complete variable domain, with remaining parts taken from reference TRBV2 and TRBJ1-2, reads EPEVTQTPSHQVTQMGQEVILRCVPISNHLYFYWYRQILGQKVEFLVSFYNNEISEKSEIFDDQFSVERPDGSNFTLKIRSTKLEDSAMYFCASRVQTVLYGYTFGSGTRLTVV.

This clonotype occurred a few times. This chain connects TRBV20-1 to TRBJ2-1; D call uncertain. CDR1 and CDR2 (germline): DFQATT, SNEGSKA (reference sequence). The CDR3 totals 15 residues. With 5 bases removed from V and 2 bases from J, the gap between germline ends came to 16 bases. DNA of the CDR3: TGCAGTGCTCCCGGGCCCTCCTCCGCCTACAATGAGCAGTTCTTC. This sequence encodes CSAPGPSSAYNEQFF.

The chain employs TRBV19 and TRBJ2-6; 7 nucleotides align to TRBD1. Germline values: CDR1 LNHDA, CDR2 SQIVND (reference sequence). V shed 3 bases, J shed 2 bases, and the junction held 7 bases outside the gene matches. The CDR3 has 17 amino acids. As DNA, the CDR3 is TGTGCCAGTAGTATTGGGCGGACAGGAACTGGGGCCAACGTCCTGACTTTC. Its protein is CASSIGRTGTGANVLTF. Full variable domain (remainder filled in from reference TRBV19 and TRBJ2-6): DGGITQSPKYLFRKEGQNVTLSCEQNLNHDAMYWYRQDPGQGLRLIYYSQIVNDFQKGDIAEGYSVSREKKESFPLTVTSAQKNPTAFYLCASSIGRTGTGANVLTFGAGSRLTVL.

CDR3 sequence reads: CASRGPYEQYF. The CDR3 nucleotides are TGTGCCAGCCGGGGGCCCTACGAGCAGTACTTC. The chain joins TRBV21-1 to TRBJ2-7; TRBD1 was called by the table and not checked on the DNA. TRBV21-1 is designated a pseudogene. This CDR3 spans 11 amino acids.

The DNA of the CDR3 is TGCGCCAGCAGCCAAGATAACAGCCTCACTGAAGCTTTCTTT. Encoded protein: CASSQDNSLTEAFF. The genes are TRBV4-3 and TRBJ1-1; D uncertain. Germline-derived CDR1 and CDR2 are LGHNA and YSLEER. The V end lost 0 bases, the J end lost 4 bases, and 9 bases lay between the germline ends. The CDR3 is 14 residues long.

A few counts support this clonotype. V is TRBV10-3 and J is TRBJ1-6; D is undetermined. The CDR3 loop spans 13 amino acids. CDR1 ENHRY and CDR2 SYGVKD come from the germline V gene. V was clipped by 8 bases and J by 7 bases, with 12 bases between them. The CDR3: CAIRPQTNSPLHF. In nucleotides, the CDR3 is TGTGCCATCCGGCCGCAGACAAATTCACCCCTCCACTTT.

The V call is TRBV27, the J call TRBJ1-4; D is ambiguous. The CDR3 length is 19 residues. The germline gives CDR1 MNHEY, CDR2 SMNVEV (reference sequence). The V gene lost 6 bases and the J gene lost 1 base, with 24 bases spanning the gap. This chain's CDR3 is CASSLYPREGFITNEKLFF. The CDR3 region has the DNA TGTGCCAGCAGCCTGTACCCAAGGGAAGGTTTTATAACTAATGAAAAACTGTTTTTT.

This clonotype was picked up many times. The chain combines TRBV7-2 with TRBJ1-6, with D unresolved. There are 14 residues in the CDR3. Trimming took 4 bases from V and 8 from J, leaving 12 bases between them. Germline loops: CDR1 SGHTA, CDR2 FQGNSA. The CDR3 nucleotides read TGTGCCAGCAGCTGGGTTACAGTGGATTCACCCCTCCACTTT. As protein: CASSWVTVDSPLHF.

This clonotype was observed a handful of times. The V gene is TRBV7-9, the J gene TRBJ2-2; tentative D call: TRBD1 (5 bases). The V end lost 3 bases, the J end lost 2 bases, and 10 bases lay between the germline ends. The CDR3 extends over 15 amino acids. The germline gives CDR1 SEHNR, CDR2 FQNEAQ (reference sequence). The CDR3 here is CASSFAGSNTGELFF. The DNA of the CDR3 is TGTGCCAGCAGCTTTGCAGGGTCCAACACCGGGGAGCTGTTTTTT.

This clonotype was counted only a few times. The chain joins TRBV5-1 to TRBJ1-1; D might be TRBD1 (6 bases). Between the trimmed V and J ends, which lost 0 bases and 0 bases, there was a span of 15 bases. This CDR3 has 17 amino acids. Germline-derived CDR1 and CDR2 are SGHRS and YFSETQ. This CDR3 reads CASSLAWGAGMNTEAFF. CDR3 nucleotides: TGCGCCAGCAGCTTGGCCTGGGGGGCGGGGATGAACACTGAAGCTTTCTTT.

This clonotype has more than one count but fewer than ten. The chain links TRBV9 to TRBJ2-5; D possibly corresponds to TRBD2 (7 bases). Trimming pared 0 bases from V and 2 bases from J, leaving 11 bases between. CDR3 length: 15 residues. Germline lookup yields CDR1 SGDLS and CDR2 YYNGEE. CDR3 sequence reads: CASSVEGGGQETQYF. CDR3 nucleotide sequence: TGTGCCAGCAGCGTAGAAGGGGGGGGGCAAGAGACCCAGTACTTC.

This clonotype came up a few times. The chain's CDR3 is CASSEAGQGFFEQYV. The CDR3 DNA is TGTGCCAGCAGTGAAGCGGGACAGGGGTTTTTTGAGCAGTACGTC. The chain uses TRBV6-1 and TRBJ2-7; 10 bases agree with TRBD1. V lost 0 bases to trimming and J lost 7 bases; unmatched junction nucleotides: 6. This CDR3 has 15 residues. CDR1 and CDR2 from the germline V gene are MNHNS and SASEGT.

The chain has TRBV5-1 and TRBJ2-7, with a tentative D call TRBD1 (6 bases). The V end was cut by 1 base, the J end by 4 bases, with 15 bases between. The CDR3 is made up of 15 amino acids. Germline assignment: CDR1 SGHRS and CDR2 YFSETQ. In nucleotides, the CDR3 is TGCGCCAGCAGCTTGTTACCGGGACACCTTTACGAGCAGTACTTC. Translation gives CASSLLPGHLYEQYF.

This clonotype was detected a few times. J is TRBJ1-1 and V is TRBV7-3; 7 nucleotides line up with TRBD1. With V trimmed by 4 bases and J by 4 bases, 6 bases remained unmatched. Germline V gene sequence: CDR1 SGHTA, CDR2 FQGTGA. CDR3 length: 14 residues. Written as DNA, the CDR3 is TGTGCCAGCAGCTCGACAGGGAACCCCACTGAAGCTTTCTTT. Protein product: CASSSTGNPTEAFF. The variable domain in full, completed from reference TRBV7-3 and TRBJ1-1, reads GAGVSQTPSNKVTEKGKYVELRCDPISGHTALYWYRQSLGQGPEFLIYFQGTGAADDSGLPNDRFFAVRPEGSVSTLKIQRTERGDSAVYLCASSSTGNPTEAFFGQGTRLTVV.